This T cell receptor (beta chain) was captured by sequencing in a study of tumor-infiltrating lymphocytes in oesophageal squamous cell carcinoma. Germline V lookup: CDR1 SGHTA, CDR2 FQGTGA. This CDR3 is 11 amino acids long. From the PCR reads, TCRdb called clonotypes with MiXCR, one entry per CDR3 protein. The table includes some 8,300 distinct CDR3 sequences, around three fifths detected once. Sequenced input: esophageal tumor tissue. The receptor was isolated from a female donor with esophageal squamous cell carcinoma. This chain uses TRBV7-3 with TRBJ2-3; D uncertain. The J call is in doubt because the DNA end fits TRBJ2-1 better. CDR3 in DNA: TGTGCCAGCAGCTCCGCTAATGAGCAGTTCTTC. Translation gives CASSSANEQFF.